This T cell receptor (beta chain) is from a study of blood T cell repertoires in COVID-19. Turning to the study itself: Samples of COVID-19 (acute and convalescent) were obtained from the United States, Italy and Spain. T cells, B-cell-depleted T cells, or PBMCs provided the cDNA or gDNA that served as material.

Germline V gives CDR1 MNHEY, CDR2 SMNVEV (reference sequence). The V gene end was trimmed by 6 bases and the J gene end by 5 bases; junction bases not matched to a gene: 7. This CDR3 has 14 amino acids. Enrolled during active infection, Seattle patients were then followed longitudinally. Authors' data handling: Researchers report that nucleated cell counts were estimated from reference gene primer amplification. Libraries were prepared by immunoSEQ multiplex PCR; TCRdb keeps only in-frame clonotypes and omits some of them. The D gene and trimming were derived from the DNA, and the V and J assignments and clone size from that table. Of approximately 390,000 clones in the sample, approximately 87% are singletons; the top ten hold 2.3%.

The receptor comes from a woman aged 55-69 years with COVID-19, enrolled during active disease. The sample consisted of peripheral blood. The chain has TRBV27 and TRBJ2-5; 9 bases agree with TRBD1. The CDR3, as DNA: TGTGCCAGCAGGCGGACAGGGGCCGGGGAGACCCAGTACTTC. As protein: CASRRTGAGETQYF.